Listed here are 32 T cell receptor beta chains from one sample, sequenced in a study of molecular identifiers for immune sequencing clone quantification. TCRdb re-called the PCR reads with MiXCR, one entry per CDR3 protein. The table includes roughly 65,000 distinct CDR3 sequences, 15% to 20% detected once. What was sequenced was naive CD8+ T cells from blood, with Jurkat cell RNA spiked in. Subset given: FACS-sorted CD8+CD4-CCR7+CD45RA+ naive T cells. All receptors come from a human donor in good health. Some libraries in this study had Jurkat cell RNA spiked in.

In this sample, this clonotype turned up many times. The rearrangement joins TRBV23-1 to TRBJ1-1; 8 bases agree with TRBD1. TRBV23-1 is an ORF, with its function uncertain. CDR3 size: 16 residues. Unmatched junction bases numbered 16, after V lost 8 bases and J lost 5 bases. The CDR3 coding sequence is TGCGCCAGCGGCCACGGGACGACAGGGGTTCGGACTGAAGCTTTCTTT. Translated, it gives CASGHGTTGVRTEAFF.

This clonotype was detected many times. The genes are TRBV3-1 and TRBJ2-5, with TRBD1 matching over 8 bases. V trimming: 3 bases; J trimming: 1 base; junction bases outside the gene matches: 13. The CDR3 covers 18 residues. The V gene's germline CDR1 is LGHDT and CDR2 YNNKEL (reference sequence). In nucleotides, the CDR3 is TGTGCCAGCAGCCAGGTGGCAGGGGGCTACTCAGGCCAAGAGACCCAGTACTTC. Translated: CASSQVAGGYSGQETQYF.

J is TRBJ2-3 and V is TRBV13; TRBD2 aligns across 10 bases. CDR1 is PRHDT, CDR2 FYEKMQ, per germline (reference sequence). Trimming cost V 5 bases and J 8 bases; bases outside gene matches: 7. The length of the CDR3 is 14 residues. CDR3 region: CASSTRTSGSTQYF. The DNA for the CDR3 is TGTGCCAGCAGCACCCGGACTAGCGGAAGTACGCAGTATTTT.

As regards this clonotype: A much larger clone is a single base away; this may be a read error. CDR3 in amino acids: CARRGPQKTQYF. The CDR3 nucleotides read TGTGCCAGACGGGGCCCTCAAAAGACCCAGTACTTC. The V and J genes are TRBV2 and TRBJ2-5, with D tentatively TRBD1 or TRBD2 (5 bases each). This CDR3 is built from 12 residues. V shed 9 bases and J shed 6 bases, with 14 bases lying between them. Germline values: CDR1 SNHLY, CDR2 FYNNEI.

Many counts were recorded for this clonotype. The chain employs TRBV3-1 and TRBJ2-3, with a possible D match to TRBD1 (6 bases). The CDR3 totals 16 residues. Germline lookup yields CDR1 LGHDT and CDR2 YNNKEL (reference sequence). V was trimmed by 3 bases and J by 2 bases, leaving 15 bases between them. The CDR3 is CASSQIDRPTTDTQYF. The DNA of the CDR3 is TGTGCCAGCAGCCAGATTGACAGGCCAACCACAGATACGCAGTATTTT.

About this clonotype: Just one base apart from a much larger clone, this may be a read error. The J gene is TRBJ2-3, the V gene TRBV5-4; possibly TRBD1 for D (5 bases). CDR3 size: 15 residues. Trimming removed 3 bases from V and 4 bases from J, with 15 bases in between. Germline V lookup: CDR1 SGHNT, CDR2 YYREEE (reference sequence). The CDR3 DNA reads as TGTGCCAGCAGCTACGGGCAGTGGGGCCCAGATACGCAGTATTTT. Translating it yields CASSYGQWGPDTQYF.

In the case of this clonotype: A much larger clone sits a single nucleotide away, making a read error possible. CDR3 bases: TGTGCCAGTAGGATATGGGCTAGCGCGAATGAGCAGTTCTTC. It yields the protein CASRIWASANEQFF. The chain uses TRBV19 and TRBJ2-1; perhaps TRBD2 as D (6 bases). Trimming pared 6 bases from V and 7 bases from J, leaving 16 bases between. The germline V gene has CDR1 LNHDA and CDR2 SQIVND (reference sequence). This CDR3 has 14 residues.

This clonotype was detected many times. V usage is TRBV6-5 and J usage is TRBJ2-7; maybe TRBD1 (6 bases). Trimming took 0 bases from V and 6 from J, leaving 15 bases between them. CDR3 length equals 15 residues. Per germline, CDR1 MNHEY and CDR2 SVGAGI. The CDR3 reads CASSYSTQGIGEQYF. The CDR3 DNA follows: TGTGCCAGCAGTTACTCCACCCAGGGGATTGGCGAGCAGTACTTC.

This clonotype has only one observation. This may stem from a read error, because a much larger clone lies one nucleotide away. This chain connects TRBV11-2 to TRBJ2-1, with TRBD2 matching 7 bases. The CDR3 runs 18 residues. J lost 2 bases, V lost 1 base, and 11 bases had no gene match. In germline, CDR1 is SGHAT, CDR2 FQNNGV. The CDR3 spells CASSLVGHSGPPYNEQFF. Written as DNA, the CDR3 is TGTGCCAGCAGCTTAGTCGGCCATAGCGGGCCCCCCTACAATGAGCAGTTCTTC.

The CDR3 here is CATSRGVGYEQYF. The DNA of the CDR3 is TGTGCCACCAGCAGAGGGGTTGGCTACGAGCAGTACTTC. The chain couples TRBV15 to TRBJ2-7; D unclear. There are 13 residues in the CDR3. CDR1 and CDR2 from the germline V gene are LNHNV and YYDKDF (reference sequence). Trimming took 1 base from V and 3 from J, leaving 7 bases between them.

This clonotype was observed at least ten times. DNA for the CDR3: TGTGCCAGCAGGATAAAAACAGGGAATCAGCCCCAGCATTTT. Translating gives CASRIKTGNQPQHF. V gene TRBV27 combines with J gene TRBJ1-5; perhaps TRBD1 as D (6 bases). CDR3 size: 14 residues. V gave up 6 bases and J gave up 4 bases, with 13 bases separating them. Germline CDR1 is MNHEY and CDR2 is SMNVEV (reference sequence).

This clonotype has at least ten counts. This rearrangement joins TRBV19 to TRBJ2-1; D is unclear. V was trimmed by 5 bases and J by 3 bases, leaving 11 bases between them. This CDR3 is built from 14 residues. The germline gives CDR1 LNHDA, CDR2 SQIVND (reference sequence). In DNA form, the CDR3 reads TGTGCCAGTAGTCTGGCTAGGAACTACAATGAGCAGTTCTTC. This encodes CASSLARNYNEQFF.

In its sample, this clonotype was seen many times. The chain is built from TRBV14 and TRBJ1-3, with 9 bases lining up with TRBD1. Germline CDR1 is SGHDN and CDR2 is FVKESK. CDR3 length: 16 residues. The V segment lost 3 bases and the J segment 4 bases; nucleotides outside the gene matches: 7. This CDR3 reads CASSQLQGASGNTIYF. The CDR3 bases are TGTGCCAGCAGCCAGCTACAGGGGGCTTCAGGAAACACCATATATTTT.

This clonotype was found many times. The rearrangement links TRBV20-1 to TRBJ2-7, with TRBD2 matching over 9 bases. The V gene's germline CDR1 is DFQATT and CDR2 SNEGSKA (reference sequence). The trim removed 1 base at V and 2 bases at J, leaving 15 bases unmatched. CDR3 length: 18 amino acids. As DNA, the CDR3 is TGCAGTGCTAGAGTTACCCAATGGCGGGAGGGGTTACCCTACGAGCAGTACTTC. This encodes CSARVTQWREGLPYEQYF.

Regarding this clonotype: A much larger clone lies one base from this, so it may be a read error. The rearrangement joins TRBV6-2 or TRBV6-3 to TRBJ1-2; TRBD1 is a possible D gene (6 bases). The V end lost 6 bases, the J end lost 4 bases, and 15 bases lay between the germline ends. This CDR3 region has 14 residues. Germline CDR1 reads MNHEY; CDR2 reads SVGEGT. CDR3 sequence reads: CASSRAGAGYGYTF. The CDR3 bases are TGTGCCAGCAGCCGGGCAGGGGCCGGCTATGGCTACACCTTC.

This clonotype occurred many times. The chain recombines TRBV19 with TRBJ2-2; D unclear. V gave up 3 bases and J gave up 6 bases, with 11 bases separating them. Germline CDR1 and CDR2: LNHDA and SQIVND (reference sequence). This CDR3 has 14 amino acids. The CDR3 sequence: CASSMWGKAGELFF. In nucleotides, the CDR3 is TGTGCCAGTAGTATGTGGGGAAAGGCCGGGGAGCTGTTTTTT.

The chain carries TRBV7-3 and TRBJ2-7; the match to TRBD2 covers 8 bases. The J segment lost 3 bases and the V segment lost 5 bases, leaving 9 bases of the junction unmatched. From germline, CDR1 is SGHTA and CDR2 FQGTGA. The CDR3 covers 15 residues. The CDR3 coding sequence is TGTGCCAGCAGCCCCAGCGGGAGCTTGATCTACGAGCAGTACTTC. Translating it yields CASSPSGSLIYEQYF.

This clonotype showed up many times. V and J are TRBV7-2 and TRBJ2-1; TRBD2 matches at 10 bases. The V segment lost 2 bases and the J segment 6 bases; nucleotides outside the gene matches: 7. Germline V lookup: CDR1 SGHTA, CDR2 FQGNSA. The CDR3 contains 16 residues. CDR3 residues: CASSLIGLAALNEQFF. The CDR3 DNA reads TGTGCCAGCAGCTTAATAGGACTAGCGGCACTCAATGAGCAGTTCTTC.

This clonotype came up a few times. V gene TRBV20-1 combines with J gene TRBJ2-7; D might be TRBD1 (5 bases). V shed 6 bases and J shed 2 bases, with 17 bases lying between them. Germline CDR1 and CDR2: DFQATT and SNEGSKA (reference sequence). The CDR3 is made up of 14 amino acids. The chain's CDR3 is CSAETPGLAYEQYF. The CDR3 coding sequence is TGCAGTGCAGAGACCCCAGGGTTGGCCTACGAGCAGTACTTC.

The table lists this clonotype with many counts. The conserved phenylalanine or tryptophan is not found at the CDR3 terminus, so this likely reflects a read error. The chain employs TRBV30 and TRBJ2-3, with TRBD2 matching 9 bases. Germline values: CDR1 GTSNPN, CDR2 SVGIG (reference sequence). J was trimmed by 3 bases and V by 2 bases; bases with no gene match: 3. The CDR3 contains 14 residues. CDR3 loop: CAWSITSGTDTQYS. The CDR3 DNA is TGTGCCTGGAGTATAACTAGCGGGACAGATACGCAGTATTCT.

In this sample, this clonotype turned up many times. This rearrangement joins TRBV30 to TRBJ1-1; 7 nucleotides align to TRBD1. In germline, CDR1 is GTSNPN, CDR2 SVGIG (reference sequence). The CDR3 spans 16 residues. The trim removed 4 bases at V and 0 bases at J, leaving 11 bases unmatched. In DNA form, the CDR3 reads TGTGCCTGGATCGACAGGGCCTTCAAGATGAACACTGAAGCTTTCTTT. This codes for CAWIDRAFKMNTEAFF.

Comments on this clonotype: A read error may be the cause here, since a much bigger clone is one base away. The gene calls are TRBV18 and TRBJ1-2; a possible D gene is TRBD1 (6 bases). In germline, CDR1 is KGHSH, CDR2 LQKENI. The length of the CDR3 is 17 residues. The CDR3 protein is CASSPRITGFDNCGYTF. CDR3 nucleotide sequence: TGTGCCAGCTCACCACGGATTACAGGGTTCGATAACTGTGGCTACACCTTC. The whole variable domain, remainder taken from reference TRBV18 and TRBJ1-2, is NAGVMQNPRHLVRRRGQEARLRCSPMKGHSHVYWYRQLPEEGLKFMVYLQKENIIDESGMPKERFSAEFPKEGPSILRIQQVVRGDSAAYFCASSPRITGFDNCGYTFGSGTRLTVV.

In this sample, this clonotype turned up many times. The V gene is TRBV27, the J gene TRBJ1-6, with D perhaps TRBD1 (5 bases). The CDR3 length is 13 residues. The V end lost 6 bases, the J end lost 10 bases, and 13 bases lay between the germline ends. The germline CDR1 and CDR2 sequences are MNHEY and SMNVEV (reference sequence). DNA of the CDR3: TGTGCCAGCAGCTGGGACGCTGGATCACCCCTCCACTTT. This translates into CASSWDAGSPLHF.

The chain links TRBV24-1 to TRBJ2-1; no firm D call. Trimming cost V 8 bases and J 6 bases, with 16 bases left between them. CDR1 is KGHDR and CDR2 is SFDVKD in the germline V gene. The CDR3 covers 14 residues. CDR3 in amino acids: CATKARGASNEQFF. As DNA, the CDR3 is TGTGCCACCAAGGCGAGAGGAGCAAGCAATGAGCAGTTCTTC.

This clonotype was detected many times. This sequence joins TRBV7-9 and TRBJ1-1, with 9 bases that match TRBD1. CDR3 length: 17 residues. The trim removed 5 bases at V and 6 bases at J, leaving 16 bases unmatched. CDR1 and CDR2 (germline): SEHNR, FQNEAQ (reference sequence). The CDR3 spells CASSPSWTGEGVPEAFF. CDR3 bases: TGTGCCAGCAGCCCCTCCTGGACAGGGGAAGGGGTCCCTGAAGCTTTCTTT.

This clonotype has just a few counts. The chain joins TRBV20-1 to TRBJ1-2; D is uncertain. Germline V lookup: CDR1 DFQATT, CDR2 SNEGSKA (reference sequence). The ends were cut back, 3 bases at V and 4 bases at J, with 12 bases in the middle. The CDR3 is 13 amino acids. The CDR3 DNA sequence: TGCAGTGCTAGGCCCGAGCTAACCTATGGCTACACCTTC. Translating gives CSARPELTYGYTF.

This clonotype was counted many times. The chain uses TRBV7-2 and TRBJ2-3; D unresolved. Germline V gene data show CDR1 as SGHTA and CDR2 as FQGNSA. The CDR3 length is 11 residues. The V end was cut by 8 bases, the J end by 4 bases, with 7 bases between. The DNA of the CDR3 is TGTGCCAGCTCAGTCCCAGATACGCAGTATTTT. Protein product: CASSVPDTQYF.

This clonotype was picked up a small number of times. V and J are TRBV12-3 or TRBV12-4 and TRBJ2-5; D not certain. The CDR3 is 14 amino acids. V was cut by 3 bases and J by 1 base, with 9 bases left in between. This CDR3 reads CASSFAPSQETQYF. CDR3 nucleotides: TGTGCCAGCAGTTTTGCGCCCTCCCAAGAGACCCAGTACTTC.

This clonotype was detected a few times. J is TRBJ2-1 and V is TRBV27, with D perhaps being TRBD1 or TRBD2 (6 bases each). The V gene's germline CDR1 is MNHEY and CDR2 SMNVEV (reference sequence). CDR3 length: 14 residues. Trimming shortened V by 6 bases and J by 9 bases, and 18 bases separated the two germline ends. This CDR3 reads CASRLNGGLSEQFF. CDR3 DNA: TGTGCCAGCAGGCTAAATGGGGGGCTCAGTGAGCAGTTCTTC.

This clonotype turned up a few times. The chain is built from TRBV27 and TRBJ1-2; a possible D gene is TRBD1 (6 bases). V was shortened by 6 bases and J by 2 bases, with 13 bases between the two germline ends. This CDR3 contains 14 residues. Germline V gene sequence: CDR1 MNHEY, CDR2 SMNVEV (reference sequence). The CDR3 protein is CASSLNGQNYGYTF. The CDR3, as DNA: TGTGCCAGCAGCCTCAATGGACAGAACTATGGCTACACCTTC.

In its sample, this clonotype was seen many times. This chain uses TRBV5-4 with TRBJ1-1, with D possibly matching TRBD1 (5 bases). CDR3 length: 13 amino acids. V lost 1 base and J lost 8, with 12 bases in between. Germline V gene data show CDR1 as SGHNT and CDR2 as YYREEE (reference sequence). CDR3 protein: CASSLYSGPEAFF. CDR3 DNA sequence: TGTGCCAGCAGCTTGTATTCGGGACCAGAAGCTTTCTTT.

This clonotype has at least ten counts. This sequence joins TRBV12-3 or TRBV12-4 and TRBJ1-2; D not resolved. This CDR3 spans 13 amino acids. The V end lost 3 bases, the J end lost 8 bases, and 13 bases lay between the germline ends. The chain's CDR3 is CASSFAGPLGYTF. The CDR3 nucleotides are TGTGCCAGCAGTTTTGCCGGACCTCTCGGCTACACCTTC.